This TCR beta chain appears in the sequencing data of a study of kidney transplant recipient with SARS-CoV-2 infection. Regarding this clonotype: An end of the junction does not agree with germline; a read error may underlie this.

TCRdb processed the reads anew with MiXCR; each CDR3 protein has one entry. The data hold 200,000 to 300,000 distinct CDR3 sequences, with about 30% observed a single time. The clonotype comes from a male patient aged 25-45 years who had COVID-19 and was a kidney transplant recipient. Some T cells may arise from the graft donor. The sample here was a blood sample, taken at baseline and around day 110 from a kidney transplant recipient.

The DNA for the CDR3 is TGCGCAACTGGCGTTTTTGGCTACGAGCAGTACTTC. Translated, it gives CATGVFGYEQYF. The genes are TRBV6-2 or TRBV6-3 and TRBJ2-7; no firm D call. Germline V gene sequence: CDR1 MNHEY, CDR2 SVGEGT. This CDR3 region has 12 residues.